This T cell receptor (beta chain) was captured in a study of T cell repertoires and HLA-DP antigens. Overall study context: In vitro CD4+ alloreactivity was against HeLa-presented HLA-DP.

Clones were read by immunoSEQ multiplex PCR, and TCRdb kept only the in-frame ones, dropping some. The table records around 100,000 clones, almost 95% of them present only once. This CDR3 comprises 17 residues. V was clipped by 0 bases and J by 4 bases, with 18 bases between them. In germline, CDR1 is SEHNR, CDR2 FQNEAQ (reference sequence). Comment on this clone: What it binds is unknown.

The chain is built from TRBV7-9 and TRBJ1-2; D remains ambiguous. The sequencing input was CD4+ T cells from PBMCs. The sequence came from a young woman in good health and CMV-seronegative. Written as DNA, the CDR3 is TGTGCCAGCAGCTTAGCAGGCAGGCCGCAGAGAGGCTATGGCTACACCTTC. As protein: CASSLAGRPQRGYGYTF.